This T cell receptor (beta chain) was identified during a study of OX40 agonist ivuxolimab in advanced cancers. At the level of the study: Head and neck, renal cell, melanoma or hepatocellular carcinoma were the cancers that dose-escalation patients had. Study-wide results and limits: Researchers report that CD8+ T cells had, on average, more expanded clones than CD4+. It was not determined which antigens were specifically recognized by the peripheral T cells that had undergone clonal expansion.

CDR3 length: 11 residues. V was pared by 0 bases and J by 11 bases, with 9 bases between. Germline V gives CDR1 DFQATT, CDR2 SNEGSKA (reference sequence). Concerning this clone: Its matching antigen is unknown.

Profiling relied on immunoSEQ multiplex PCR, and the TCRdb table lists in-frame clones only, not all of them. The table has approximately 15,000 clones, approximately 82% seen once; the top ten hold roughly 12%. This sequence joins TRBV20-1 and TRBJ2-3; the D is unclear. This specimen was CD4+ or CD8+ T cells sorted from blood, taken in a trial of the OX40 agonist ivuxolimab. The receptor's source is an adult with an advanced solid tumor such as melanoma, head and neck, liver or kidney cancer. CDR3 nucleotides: TGCAGTGCTAGAGATCGAATGGAGCAGTATTTT. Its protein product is CSARDRMEQYF.